Listed below are T cell receptor beta chains from one sample, sequenced in a study of PD-L1 blockade in urothelial cancer. Using immunoSEQ multiplex PCR, the repertoire was profiled, and TCRdb retains in-frame clones only, with some absent. This table holds around 46,000 clones, more than 75% found once. The sample was PBMCs, taken around atezolizumab (anti-PD-L1) treatment. The receptors originated from a man aged 55-75 years with urothelial cancer. CDR3s include the opening cysteine and the closing phenylalanine or tryptophan. The D gene is left open where the match is weak. Not every row has a clone size; where given, it reads once, few, many or a size class.

j_call | cdr3_length | v_call | clone_size | d_call | cdr3_aa | cdr3_nt
TRBJ2-3 | 18 | TRBV19 | - | TRBD2 | CASSRARAASGHTDTQYF | TGTGCCAGTAGTAGAGCTAGGGCGGCTAGCGGGCACACAGATACGCAGTATTTT
TRBJ1-5 | 14 | TRBV6-5 | - | TRBD1 | CASSLGQSNQPQHF | TGTGCCAGCAGCTTGGGACAGAGCAATCAGCCCCAGCATTTT
TRBJ1-3 | 15 | TRBV6-5 | - | TRBD1 | CASSYSTGVGNTIYF | TGTGCCAGCAGTTACTCGACAGGGGTCGGAAACACCATATATTTT
TRBJ2-5 | 15 | TRBV7-2 | - | TRBD2 | CASSLMGEGGETQYF | TGTGCCAGCAGCTTAATGGGGGAGGGCGGCGAGACCCAGTACTTC
TRBJ1-2 | 13 | TRBV27 | - | - | CASSLNGEPGYTF | TGTGCCAGCAGTTTAAACGGGGAGCCTGGCTACACCTTC
TRBJ1-5 | 14 | TRBV6-5 | - | - | CASSSPRDNQPQHF | TGTGCCAGCAGTTCGCCCCGAGACAATCAGCCCCAGCATTTT
TRBJ2-7 | 13 | TRBV25-1 | - | TRBD2 | CASNRGGSYEQYF | TGTGCCAGCAATCGGGGGGGCTCCTACGAGCAGTACTTC
TRBJ2-1 | 14 | TRBV19 | once | - | CASRRGGSYNEQFF | TGTGCCAGTAGGCGCGGAGGGTCCTACAATGAGCAGTTCTTC
TRBJ2-5 | 14 | TRBV7-2 | - | TRBD2 | CASSRTSQQETQYF | TGTGCCAGCAGCCGGACTAGCCAGCAAGAGACCCAGTACTTC
TRBJ2-1 | 13 | TRBV10-2 | once | - | CASSESRENEQFF | TGCGCCAGCAGTGAGAGCAGGGAAAATGAGCAGTTCTTC
TRBJ2-3 | 15 | TRBV2 | - | - | CASSGRLGATDTQYF | TGTGCCAGCAGTGGGAGGTTGGGTGCCACAGATACGCAGTATTTT
TRBJ2-5 | 13 | TRBV18 | - | - | CASSPTGVETQYF | TGTGCCAGCTCACCGACGGGAGTGGAGACCCAGTACTTC
TRBJ1-1 | 14 | TRBV11-2 | - | - | CASSLELRGGQAFF | TGTGCCAGCAGCTTAGAATTACGAGGAGGGCAAGCTTTCTTT
TRBJ2-7 | 15 | TRBV28 | - | TRBD1 | CASKVATGGPYEQYF | TGTGCCAGCAAAGTCGCGACAGGGGGCCCCTACGAGCAGTACTTC
TRBJ1-1 | 16 | TRBV30 | few | - | CAWSVHRPIMNTEAFF | TGTGCCTGGAGTGTACACCGCCCGATAATGAACACTGAAGCTTTCTTT
TRBJ2-7 | 13 | TRBV29-1 | - | - | CSVDVGSSGEQYF | TGCAGCGTTGACGTGGGGTCTTCGGGAGAGCAGTACTTC
TRBJ2-3 | 14 | TRBV18 | - | - | CASSLNAGADTQYF | TGTGCCAGCTCACTAAACGCGGGCGCAGATACGCAGTATTTT
TRBJ1-4 | 16 | TRBV25-1 | few | TRBD1 | CASSAYWTGANEKLFF | TGTGCCAGCAGTGCCTACTGGACAGGGGCTAATGAAAAACTGTTTTTT
TRBJ2-3 | 15 | TRBV4-1 | - | TRBD2 | CASSQEELAGDTQYF | TGCGCCAGCAGCCAAGAGGAACTAGCGGGAGATACGCAGTATTTT
TRBJ1-1 | 14 | TRBV11-2 | - | - | CASSLVAGHTEAFF | TGTGCCAGCAGCTTAGTGGCAGGGCACACTGAAGCTTTCTTT
TRBJ2-3 | 14 | TRBV19 | - | TRBD1 | CASGAGGWPDTQYF | TGTGCCAGCGGAGCAGGGGGCTGGCCAGATACGCAGTATTTT
TRBJ1-5 | 13 | TRBV2 | - | - | CASSSRANQPQHF | TGTGCCAGCTCCTCGAGGGCCAATCAGCCCCAGCATTTT
TRBJ2-3 | 20 | TRBV4-2 | - | TRBD2 | CASSQDLRTSGGAETDTQYF | TGTGCCAGCAGCCAAGATCTCAGGACTAGCGGGGGGGCCGAGACAGATACGCAGTATTTT
TRBJ2-1 | 15 | TRBV9 | - | - | CASSVDLASYNEQFF | TGTGCCAGCAGCGTAGATCTGGCCTCCTACAATGAGCAGTTCTTC
TRBJ2-2 | 14 | TRBV6-5 | - | - | CASSYRGGTGELFF | TGTGCCAGCAGTTACAGGGGGGGCACCGGGGAGCTGTTTTTT
TRBJ1-5 | 15 | TRBV28 | - | TRBD1 | CASSLRQGEVQPQHF | TGTGCCAGCAGCCTCCGACAGGGAGAGGTTCAGCCCCAGCATTTT
TRBJ1-2 | 16 | TRBV29-1 | - | - | CSVEALQASFNYGYTF | TGCAGCGTTGAAGCGCTACAGGCCTCATTTAACTATGGCTACACCTTC
TRBJ1-1 | 13 | TRBV10-2 | - | - | CASTRGGEPEAFF | TGCGCCAGCACCCGGGGGGGGGAGCCTGAAGCTTTCTTT
TRBJ2-2 | 17 | TRBV14 | - | TRBD2 | CASSQTSGGPSTGELFF | TGTGCCAGCAGCCAGACTAGCGGGGGGCCGTCCACCGGGGAGCTGTTTTTT
TRBJ2-5 | 12 | TRBV2 | - | - | CASLAPQETQYF | TGTGCCAGCCTAGCCCCACAAGAGACCCAGTACTTC
TRBJ1-1 | 14 | TRBV10-3 | - | TRBD1 | CAIGNRGRNTEAFF | TGTGCCATCGGGAACAGGGGGCGAAACACTGAAGCTTTCTTT
TRBJ2-3 | 16 | TRBV11-3 | - | TRBD1 | CASSLGQGAQGDTQYF | TGTGCCAGCAGCTTAGGACAGGGGGCGCAAGGAGATACGCAGTATTTT
TRBJ2-3 | 15 | TRBV7-3 | - | TRBD2 | CASRRGARLTDTQYF | TGTGCCAGCAGGCGGGGGGCGAGGTTGACAGATACGCAGTATTTT
TRBJ1-3 | 15 | TRBV19 | - | - | CASSIVGVSGNTIYF | TGTGCCAGTAGTATTGTGGGAGTCTCTGGAAACACCATATATTTT
TRBJ2-5 | 15 | TRBV5-4 | - | TRBD1 | CASSLATGAQETQYF | TGTGCCAGCAGCTTGGCTACAGGGGCCCAAGAGACCCAGTACTTC
TRBJ2-7 | 18 | TRBV4-1 | once | TRBD2 | CASSPNGLAGALSYEQYF | TGCGCCAGCAGCCCTAACGGACTAGCGGGAGCCCTCTCCTACGAGCAGTACTTC
TRBJ2-3 | 13 | TRBV5-1 | - | - | CASSVTGTDTQYF | TGCGCCAGCAGCGTGACAGGCACAGATACGCAGTATTTT
TRBJ1-4 | 13 | TRBV18 | - | - | CASSRTRNEKLFF | TGTGCCAGCTCCAGAACAAGAAATGAAAAACTGTTTTTT
TRBJ2-3 | 18 | TRBV5-4 | - | TRBD1 | CASSLIGGWTGGPDTQYF | TGTGCCAGCAGCTTGATTGGTGGATGGACAGGGGGGCCAGATACGCAGTATTTT
TRBJ2-5 | 14 | TRBV6-1 | - | TRBD1 | CATRDRATVETQYF | TGTGCCACCCGGGACAGGGCGACGGTGGAGACCCAGTACTTC
TRBJ1-1 | 13 | TRBV6-4 | once | TRBD1 | CASKPGQGAEAFF | TGTGCCAGCAAGCCGGGACAGGGGGCTGAAGCTTTCTTT
TRBJ2-3 | 17 | TRBV2 | - | TRBD2 | CASRAPYRAGYTDTQYF | TGTGCCAGCAGGGCCCCTTACAGAGCGGGGTACACAGATACGCAGTATTTT
TRBJ2-1 | 15 | TRBV7-9 | once | TRBD2 | CASSPGGGEYNEQFF | TGTGCCAGCAGCCCCGGGGGGGGCGAGTACAATGAGCAGTTCTTC
TRBJ2-3 | 16 | TRBV7-6 | - | - | CASSLAQVAATDTQYF | TGTGCCAGCAGCTTAGCGCAGGTAGCGGCCACAGATACGCAGTATTTT
TRBJ2-1 | 15 | TRBV18 | - | TRBD2 | CASSRLAGSGNEQFF | TGTGCCAGCTCACGACTAGCGGGAAGCGGCAATGAGCAGTTCTTC
TRBJ1-6 | 14 | TRBV6-1 | - | TRBD1 | CASSSQGASSPLHF | TGTGCCAGCAGTTCCCAGGGGGCTAGTTCACCCCTCCACTTT
TRBJ1-3 | 15 | TRBV7-9 | - | - | CASTEETLSGNTIYF | TGTGCCAGCACCGAGGAGACCCTCTCTGGAAACACCATATATTTT
TRBJ2-2 | 12 | TRBV5-1 | - | - | CASRKSAGELFF | TGCGCCAGCAGGAAGAGTGCCGGGGAGCTGTTTTTT
TRBJ1-5 | 17 | TRBV29-1 | - | TRBD1 | CSDLRDRRDWGNQPQHF | TGCAGCGACCTCCGGGACAGGAGGGATTGGGGCAATCAGCCCCAGCATTTT
TRBJ1-4 | 14 | TRBV25-1 | - | - | CASSPDGDTEKLFF | TGTGCCAGCAGTCCAGACGGTGACACGGAAAAACTGTTTTTT
TRBJ2-5 | 16 | TRBV25-1 | - | - | CASSEGGRGSTETQYF | TGTGCCAGCAGTGAAGGGGGCAGGGGCTCTACAGAGACCCAGTACTTC
TRBJ2-7 | 15 | TRBV6-6 | - | - | CASSYNPDSSYEQYF | TGTGCCAGCAGTTACAACCCGGACAGCTCCTACGAGCAGTACTTC
TRBJ2-7 | 13 | TRBV6-4 | - | - | CASAREVTYEQYF | TGTGCCAGCGCAAGGGAGGTTACCTACGAGCAGTACTTC
TRBJ2-2 | 17 | TRBV18 | - | - | CASSPPITHRVPGELFF | TGTGCCAGCTCACCACCGATTACCCACAGGGTCCCCGGGGAGCTGTTTTTT
TRBJ1-5 | 14 | TRBV27 | once | TRBD1 | CASRLTGGYQPQHF | TGTGCCAGCAGGTTGACAGGGGGCTATCAGCCCCAGCATTTT
TRBJ2-7 | 15 | TRBV2 | - | - | CASSPSDPAPYEQYF | TGTGCCAGCAGCCCTAGTGACCCCGCTCCCTACGAGCAGTACTTC
TRBJ1-2 | 14 | TRBV6-5 | - | - | CASSYGRRDYGYTF | TGTGCCAGCAGTTACGGACGGAGGGACTATGGCTACACCTTC
TRBJ2-1 | 13 | TRBV18 | - | - | CASSPSAHNEQFF | TGTGCCAGCTCACCAAGCGCGCACAATGAGCAGTTCTTC
TRBJ2-3 | 16 | TRBV29-1 | - | TRBD2 | CSVDGLAGDSTDTQYF | TGCAGCGTTGACGGACTAGCGGGGGACAGCACAGATACGCAGTATTTT
TRBJ1-4 | 15 | TRBV7-9 | - | TRBD1 | CASSLGGQGEEKLFF | TGTGCCAGCAGCTTAGGAGGACAGGGAGAAGAAAAACTGTTTTTT